These 30 T cell receptor beta chains originate from one sample sequenced in a study of vaccination and CD4 T cells after COVID-19. The time point here: late sampling 161 to 241 days after vaccination in a few convalescent patients. Treatment: roughly ten-day PBMC culture with coronavirus spike peptide pools or control peptides (ViraFEST assay). Their specific antigens are unknown. CD4+ T cells that had been cultured provided DNA sequenced with the Oncomine TCR Beta short-read assay. TCRdb ran MiXCR on the PCR reads and lists one entry per CDR3 protein. The sample gives 15,000 to 20,000 distinct CDR3 sequences, 54% of which show up once; approximately 16% is in the top ten. The sample in question was CD4+ T cells from blood, cultured in vitro, obtained about 7 months after SARS-CoV-2 vaccination. The receptors shown here come from a human donor who had recovered from COVID-19.

J is TRBJ1-2 and V is TRBV20-1, with D unresolved. The CDR3 is 13 residues long. Trimming removed 4 bases from V and 2 bases from J, with 11 bases in between. Germline loops: CDR1 DFQATT, CDR2 SNEGSKA (reference sequence). The DNA for the CDR3 is TGCAGTGCTAATGAGGGAGGGAACTATGGCTACACCTTC. It encodes CSANEGGNYGYTF.

V usage is TRBV20-1 and J usage is TRBJ2-3; 7 positions agree with TRBD2. The germline V gene has CDR1 DFQATT and CDR2 SNEGSKA (reference sequence). The CDR3 runs 16 residues. The ends lost 3 bases at V and 5 bases at J; junction bases unmatched: 14. In nucleotides, the CDR3 is TGCAGTGCTAGCGGAGTTGCGGGGGTGTTCGTAGATACGCAGTATTTT. This translates into CSASGVAGVFVDTQYF.

Only a few counts were recorded for this clonotype. This chain connects TRBV27 to TRBJ2-1; D may correspond to TRBD1 or TRBD2 (5 bases each). Trimming took 0 bases from V and 6 from J, leaving 15 bases between them. CDR1 is MNHEY and CDR2 is SMNVEV in the germline V gene (reference sequence). The CDR3 is 16 residues long. DNA of the CDR3: TGTGCCAGCAGTTTATCGGGGGAGTTTATCCTCAATGAGCAGTTCTTC. This codes for CASSLSGEFILNEQFF.

This clonotype appeared a few times. J is TRBJ1-2 and V is TRBV19; TRBD1 is a possible D gene (5 bases). The CDR3 covers 12 residues. The germline CDR1 and CDR2 sequences are LNHDA and SQIVND (reference sequence). V was cut by 5 bases and J by 9 bases, with 13 bases left in between. CDR3 loop: CASSPSGRSYTF. The CDR3, as DNA: TGTGCCAGTAGTCCCTCGGGGCGAAGCTACACCTTC.

The chain uses TRBV20-1 and TRBJ2-7, with D hard to call. Germline V CDR1 and CDR2: DFQATT, SNEGSKA (reference sequence). Deletions cut 1 base from V and 2 bases from J, with 9 bases between. The CDR3 extends over 13 amino acids. The CDR3 bases are TGCAGTGCTAGAGTTGCACTTACCTACGAGCAGTACTTC. Translated: CSARVALTYEQYF.

V gene TRBV7-9 combines with J gene TRBJ1-1; D is undetermined. The CDR3 has 13 residues. Trimming took 5 bases from V and 3 from J, leaving 10 bases between them. Germline V gene lookup returns CDR1 SEHNR and CDR2 FQNEAQ (reference sequence). As DNA, the CDR3 is TGTGCCAGCAGCGTCCGGTGGGACACTGAAGCTTTCTTT. Translating it yields CASSVRWDTEAFF.

The chain employs TRBV7-2 and TRBJ2-5, with D possibly being TRBD2 (5 bases). Germline-derived CDR1 and CDR2 are SGHTA and FQGNSA. The CDR3 covers 15 residues. V gave up 0 bases and J gave up 0 bases, with 8 bases separating them. The CDR3, as DNA: TGTGCCAGCAGCTTAGCGCGGGCGGACCAAGAGACCCAGTACTTC. Translation gives CASSLARADQETQYF.

The rearrangement links TRBV7-9 to TRBJ1-2; D may be TRBD1 (5 bases). The CDR3 extends over 15 amino acids. V lost 5 bases and J lost 2, with 15 bases in between. Per germline, CDR1 SEHNR and CDR2 FQNEAQ (reference sequence). CDR3 sequence: CASSPSGRANYGYTF. The CDR3, as DNA: TGTGCCAGCAGCCCCTCGGGCAGGGCAAACTATGGCTACACCTTC.

This clonotype was observed once. The DNA for the CDR3 is TGTGCCAGCAGCTTCGGCGGGAGCACAGATACGCAGTATTTT. Translation: CASSFGGSTDTQYF. This sequence joins TRBV7-9 and TRBJ2-3; tentative D call: TRBD2 (5 bases). V was shortened by 3 bases and J by 0 bases, with 7 bases between the two germline ends. The CDR3 has 14 amino acids. Germline values: CDR1 SEHNR, CDR2 FQNEAQ (reference sequence).

Only a few counts were recorded for this clonotype. This sequence joins TRBV6-2 or TRBV6-3 and TRBJ2-5; 7 bases fit TRBD1. Losses at the gene ends were 2 bases for V and 4 bases for J; bases not matched to a gene: 10. The germline gives CDR1 MNHEY, CDR2 SVGEGT. The CDR3 contains 16 residues. CDR3 in amino acids: CASSYDPGTARETQYF. The DNA of the CDR3 is TGTGCCAGCAGTTACGACCCCGGGACAGCAAGAGAGACCCAGTACTTC.

The chain has TRBV4-3 and TRBJ2-1, with 7 bases lining up with TRBD2. CDR3 length: 17 residues. Germline V gives CDR1 LGHNA, CDR2 YSLEER. V was clipped by 1 base and J by 2 bases; unmatched bases: 8. The CDR3 here is CASSQAPFGGTYNEQFF. CDR3 in DNA: TGCGCCAGCAGCCAAGCCCCATTCGGGGGGACCTACAATGAGCAGTTCTTC.

The chain carries TRBV11-2 and TRBJ1-1; 9 bases fit TRBD1. This CDR3 is 15 amino acids long. Germline V gene lookup returns CDR1 SGHAT and CDR2 FQNNGV. J was trimmed by 4 bases and V by 5 bases; bases with no gene match: 8. The CDR3 spells CASSPMGTGFTEAFF. In DNA form, the CDR3 reads TGTGCCAGCAGCCCAATGGGGACAGGGTTCACTGAAGCTTTCTTT.

This chain joins TRBV6-1 and TRBJ2-1, with D hard to call. V was cut by 7 bases and J by 0 bases, with 10 bases left in between. Per germline, CDR1 MNHNS and CDR2 SASEGT. CDR3 length equals 14 residues. The DNA for the CDR3 is TGTGCCAGCACTCTGACAAGCTCCTACAATGAGCAGTTCTTC. Translated, it gives CASTLTSSYNEQFF.

The J gene is TRBJ2-5, the V gene TRBV7-9, with TRBD2 matching 10 bases. The CDR3 covers 15 residues. Germline trimming cut 6 bases from V and 4 bases from J; bases unmatched to any gene: 8. Germline V gene lookup returns CDR1 SEHNR and CDR2 FQNEAQ (reference sequence). The CDR3 bases are TGTGCCAGCAGTAATGGAGCGGGGGGGAGAGAGACCCAGTACTTC. This sequence encodes CASSNGAGGRETQYF. The whole variable domain, filled in from reference TRBV7-9 and TRBJ2-5, reads DTGVSQNPRHKITKRGQNVTFRCDPISEHNRLYWYRQTLGQGPEFLTYFQNEAQLEKSRLLSDRFSAERPKGSFSTLEIQRTEQGDSAMYLCASSNGAGGRETQYFGPGTRLLVL.

This clonotype was picked up a small number of times. This rearrangement joins TRBV7-8 to TRBJ2-7, with D perhaps TRBD1 or TRBD2 (6 bases each). V was cut by 1 base and J by 0 bases, with 13 bases left in between. Germline V lookup: CDR1 SGHVS, CDR2 FQNEAQ. The CDR3 sequence is 16 residues long. Here the CDR3 DNA reads TGTGCCAGCAGCTTAGGGGGGGCTAGCGACTCCTACGAGCAGTACTTC. Amino acids: CASSLGGASDSYEQYF.

This clonotype was picked up a small number of times. The chain is built from TRBV15 and TRBJ1-5; D is unresolved. The ends were cut back, 0 bases at V and 3 bases at J, with 6 bases in the middle. The CDR3 is 14 amino acids. CDR1 is LNHNV, CDR2 YYDKDF, per germline (reference sequence). CDR3 coding DNA: TGTGCCACCAGCAGAGAAGGATTCAATCAGCCCCAGCATTTT. This sequence encodes CATSREGFNQPQHF.

V and J are TRBV6-1 and TRBJ1-6; D remains ambiguous. The germline CDR1 and CDR2 sequences are MNHNS and SASEGT. This CDR3 spans 14 amino acids. V was cut by 5 bases and J by 8 bases, with 13 bases left in between. The CDR3: CASSRSGGDSPLHF. The CDR3 DNA is TGTGCCAGCAGTAGGAGCGGCGGGGATTCACCCCTCCACTTT.

V usage is TRBV6-2 or TRBV6-3 and J usage is TRBJ2-7; D might be TRBD2 (5 bases). This CDR3 contains 14 residues. The germline gives CDR1 MNHEY, CDR2 SVGEGT. Trimming cost V 6 bases and J 2 bases, with 14 bases left between them. The DNA of the CDR3 is TGTGCCAGCAGACTCCTTCGGGGAACCTACGAGCAGTACTTC. Its protein is CASRLLRGTYEQYF.

This clonotype turned up a few times. The chain has TRBV20-1 and TRBJ2-5; D unclear. This CDR3 comprises 12 residues. Trimming cost V 4 bases and J 1 base, with 7 bases left between them. The germline V gene has CDR1 DFQATT and CDR2 SNEGSKA (reference sequence). CDR3 sequence (DNA): TGCAGTGCTACTACAGTCCAAGAGACCCAGTACTTC. Protein product: CSATTVQETQYF.

This clonotype was seen more than once but under ten times. The gene calls are TRBV27 and TRBJ2-7; D remains unclear. V lost 1 base and J lost 7, with 11 bases in between. The CDR3 is 13 amino acids. Germline V gene sequence: CDR1 MNHEY, CDR2 SMNVEV (reference sequence). CDR3 nucleotide sequence: TGTGCCAGCAGTTTATACTCCTTAGAGGAGCAGTACTTC. Translating it yields CASSLYSLEEQYF.

This rearrangement joins TRBV20-1 to TRBJ2-5, with 11 nucleotides matching TRBD1. The CDR3 spans 14 residues. Germline V gene data show CDR1 as DFQATT and CDR2 as SNEGSKA (reference sequence). The CDR3 DNA sequence: TGCTCCCTAGCCCCGGGACAGGGGGGAGAGACCCAGTACTTC. This codes for CSLAPGQGGETQYF.

This clonotype has only a few counts. This rearrangement joins TRBV20-1 to TRBJ2-3; TRBD2 agrees at 10 bases. The length of the CDR3 is 17 residues. The ends lost 3 bases at V and 1 base at J; junction bases unmatched: 10. CDR1 and CDR2 from the germline V gene are DFQATT and SNEGSKA (reference sequence). This chain's CDR3 is CSARGQGLAGGTDTQYF. The CDR3 region has the DNA TGCAGTGCTAGGGGCCAGGGGCTAGCGGGGGGCACAGATACGCAGTATTTT.

This clonotype was counted only a few times. The rearrangement joins TRBV5-4 to TRBJ2-1, with 8 bases fitting TRBD2. This CDR3 comprises 14 residues. V was clipped by 0 bases and J by 7 bases; unmatched bases: 3. CDR1 SGHNT and CDR2 YYREEE come from the germline V gene (reference sequence). Here the CDR3 reads CASSLGSGSNEQFF. CDR3 bases: TGTGCCAGCAGCTTGGGCAGCGGGAGTAATGAGCAGTTCTTC.

The J gene is TRBJ2-5, the V gene TRBV11-3; D is unclear. Trimming pared 2 bases from V and 0 bases from J, leaving 7 bases between. The CDR3 totals 14 residues. CDR1 is SGHNT, CDR2 YENEEA, per germline. The CDR3 reads CASSLQANQETQYF. For the CDR3, the DNA is TGTGCCAGCAGCTTACAGGCTAACCAAGAGACCCAGTACTTC.

The chain couples TRBV20-1 to TRBJ1-5, with D unresolved. V was pared by 0 bases and J by 4 bases, with 4 bases between. This CDR3 has 12 amino acids. CDR1 and CDR2 (germline): DFQATT, SNEGSKA (reference sequence). In DNA form, the CDR3 reads TGCAGTGCTAGAGAGAGTAATCAGCCCCAGCATTTT. Translation: CSARESNQPQHF.

The rearrangement uses TRBV12-3 or TRBV12-4 and TRBJ1-6; D gene unclear. V lost 3 bases, J lost 6 bases, and 12 bases lay in between. This CDR3 spans 15 amino acids. The CDR3 loop reads CASSLGAGINSPLHF. Written as DNA, the CDR3 is TGTGCCAGCAGTTTGGGTGCCGGGATTAATTCACCCCTCCACTTT.

The chain joins TRBV20-1 to TRBJ2-7; tentatively, D is TRBD1 (7 bases). This CDR3 spans 13 amino acids. Trimming took 7 bases from V and 3 from J, leaving 16 bases between them. Germline values: CDR1 DFQATT, CDR2 SNEGSKA (reference sequence). The CDR3 sequence is CSVRGQGGYEQYF. For the CDR3, the DNA is TGCAGTGTTAGGGGGCAGGGAGGCTACGAGCAGTACTTC.

In its sample, this clonotype was seen a few times. The chain has TRBV7-9 and TRBJ1-5; 8 bases are shared with TRBD1. Germline V gene sequence: CDR1 SEHNR, CDR2 FQNEAQ (reference sequence). The CDR3 totals 14 residues. The V and J ends lost 6 bases and 4 bases, in that order; junction bases with no gene match: 5. CDR3 sequence (DNA): TGTGCCAGCAGTTCAGGACAGGGTAATCAGCCCCAGCATTTT. Translated: CASSSGQGNQPQHF.

The chain is built from TRBV4-1 and TRBJ2-7; 7 nucleotides line up with TRBD2. This CDR3 has 15 residues. The germline V gene has CDR1 MGHRA and CDR2 YSYEKL. Trimming took 2 bases from V and 3 from J; bases not matched to a gene: 7. The CDR3 DNA is TGCGCCAGCAGCCAACAGGGACTATACGACTACGAGCAGTACTTC. Its translation is CASSQQGLYDYEQYF.

The rearrangement joins TRBV7-2 to TRBJ1-2; D possibly corresponds to TRBD1 (6 bases). CDR3 length: 13 amino acids. Germline loops: CDR1 SGHTA, CDR2 FQGNSA. V was cut by 3 bases and J by 8 bases, with 13 bases left in between. For the CDR3, the DNA is TGTGCCAGCAGCTTCCAACAGGGAAGGGGCTACACCTTC. Its translation is CASSFQQGRGYTF.